The rows below give T cell receptor beta chains drawn from one sample of a study of T cells after yellow fever vaccination. One entry per CDR3 protein results from TCRdb running MiXCR on the 5' RACE reads. The repertoire holds about 360,000 distinct CDR3 sequences, with around 6.4% as singletons. The material was PBMCs, obtained 5 days after the yellow fever booster vaccination. These receptors were collected from a man under 40 who received the YFV17D yellow fever vaccine. CDR3s leave out the opening cysteine and the closing phenylalanine or tryptophan.

v_gene	j_gene	CDR3aa
TRBV12-3/TRBV12-4	TRBJ2-5	ASTSLGETQY
TRBV7-2	TRBJ1-2	ASSLVSAQARGYT
TRBV2	TRBJ2-7	ASTWTGYYEQY
TRBV4-2	TRBJ2-7	ASSQPGTGLGEQY
TRBV10-2	TRBJ2-5	ASSVADREETQY
TRBV20-1	TRBJ1-1	SAPRGGNMGEAF
TRBV6-1	TRBJ2-5	ASSPHGGRTQY
TRBV29-1	TRBJ2-7	SVDTGWDEQY
TRBV28	TRBJ2-3	ASSFPSGSESTDTQY
TRBV9	TRBJ2-7	ASSVGDTWSYEQY
TRBV5-1	TRBJ1-2	ASSLDWGRDGYT
TRBV2	TRBJ2-2	ARCSSSGTSGSTGELF
TRBV3-1	TRBJ2-1	ASSQALAGVREQF
TRBV4-3	TRBJ2-5	ASSQETRNRQETQY
TRBV9	TRBJ1-3	ASSGDHERVTSGNTIY
TRBV20-1	TRBJ2-7	SATRQSTRAEQY